One T cell receptor (beta chain) is described in this entry. The data were obtained in a study of shared clonotypes between healthy human individuals. Sequenced by immunoSEQ multiplex PCR; TCRdb stores in-frame clones only, minus some. Of 2 million to 2.5 million clones in the sample, 80% to 95% were seen once. V lost 7 bases and J 7 bases, leaving 16 bases between the germline ends. The CDR3 sequence is 13 residues long. Germline lookup yields CDR1 LNHDA and CDR2 SQIVND (reference sequence). The TCR originated in a man younger than 35 in good health. Some clones in this sample may be carry-over from other donors' samples. The V call is TRBV19, the J call TRBJ1-2, with D possibly being TRBD1 (5 bases). The sample taken for sequencing was naive CD4+ T cells from PBMCs. As for subset: CD45RA+ positively selected. CDR3 loop: CASNPWGGGGYTF. CDR3 bases: TGTGCCAGTAACCCCTGGGGCGGTGGTGGCTACACCTTC.